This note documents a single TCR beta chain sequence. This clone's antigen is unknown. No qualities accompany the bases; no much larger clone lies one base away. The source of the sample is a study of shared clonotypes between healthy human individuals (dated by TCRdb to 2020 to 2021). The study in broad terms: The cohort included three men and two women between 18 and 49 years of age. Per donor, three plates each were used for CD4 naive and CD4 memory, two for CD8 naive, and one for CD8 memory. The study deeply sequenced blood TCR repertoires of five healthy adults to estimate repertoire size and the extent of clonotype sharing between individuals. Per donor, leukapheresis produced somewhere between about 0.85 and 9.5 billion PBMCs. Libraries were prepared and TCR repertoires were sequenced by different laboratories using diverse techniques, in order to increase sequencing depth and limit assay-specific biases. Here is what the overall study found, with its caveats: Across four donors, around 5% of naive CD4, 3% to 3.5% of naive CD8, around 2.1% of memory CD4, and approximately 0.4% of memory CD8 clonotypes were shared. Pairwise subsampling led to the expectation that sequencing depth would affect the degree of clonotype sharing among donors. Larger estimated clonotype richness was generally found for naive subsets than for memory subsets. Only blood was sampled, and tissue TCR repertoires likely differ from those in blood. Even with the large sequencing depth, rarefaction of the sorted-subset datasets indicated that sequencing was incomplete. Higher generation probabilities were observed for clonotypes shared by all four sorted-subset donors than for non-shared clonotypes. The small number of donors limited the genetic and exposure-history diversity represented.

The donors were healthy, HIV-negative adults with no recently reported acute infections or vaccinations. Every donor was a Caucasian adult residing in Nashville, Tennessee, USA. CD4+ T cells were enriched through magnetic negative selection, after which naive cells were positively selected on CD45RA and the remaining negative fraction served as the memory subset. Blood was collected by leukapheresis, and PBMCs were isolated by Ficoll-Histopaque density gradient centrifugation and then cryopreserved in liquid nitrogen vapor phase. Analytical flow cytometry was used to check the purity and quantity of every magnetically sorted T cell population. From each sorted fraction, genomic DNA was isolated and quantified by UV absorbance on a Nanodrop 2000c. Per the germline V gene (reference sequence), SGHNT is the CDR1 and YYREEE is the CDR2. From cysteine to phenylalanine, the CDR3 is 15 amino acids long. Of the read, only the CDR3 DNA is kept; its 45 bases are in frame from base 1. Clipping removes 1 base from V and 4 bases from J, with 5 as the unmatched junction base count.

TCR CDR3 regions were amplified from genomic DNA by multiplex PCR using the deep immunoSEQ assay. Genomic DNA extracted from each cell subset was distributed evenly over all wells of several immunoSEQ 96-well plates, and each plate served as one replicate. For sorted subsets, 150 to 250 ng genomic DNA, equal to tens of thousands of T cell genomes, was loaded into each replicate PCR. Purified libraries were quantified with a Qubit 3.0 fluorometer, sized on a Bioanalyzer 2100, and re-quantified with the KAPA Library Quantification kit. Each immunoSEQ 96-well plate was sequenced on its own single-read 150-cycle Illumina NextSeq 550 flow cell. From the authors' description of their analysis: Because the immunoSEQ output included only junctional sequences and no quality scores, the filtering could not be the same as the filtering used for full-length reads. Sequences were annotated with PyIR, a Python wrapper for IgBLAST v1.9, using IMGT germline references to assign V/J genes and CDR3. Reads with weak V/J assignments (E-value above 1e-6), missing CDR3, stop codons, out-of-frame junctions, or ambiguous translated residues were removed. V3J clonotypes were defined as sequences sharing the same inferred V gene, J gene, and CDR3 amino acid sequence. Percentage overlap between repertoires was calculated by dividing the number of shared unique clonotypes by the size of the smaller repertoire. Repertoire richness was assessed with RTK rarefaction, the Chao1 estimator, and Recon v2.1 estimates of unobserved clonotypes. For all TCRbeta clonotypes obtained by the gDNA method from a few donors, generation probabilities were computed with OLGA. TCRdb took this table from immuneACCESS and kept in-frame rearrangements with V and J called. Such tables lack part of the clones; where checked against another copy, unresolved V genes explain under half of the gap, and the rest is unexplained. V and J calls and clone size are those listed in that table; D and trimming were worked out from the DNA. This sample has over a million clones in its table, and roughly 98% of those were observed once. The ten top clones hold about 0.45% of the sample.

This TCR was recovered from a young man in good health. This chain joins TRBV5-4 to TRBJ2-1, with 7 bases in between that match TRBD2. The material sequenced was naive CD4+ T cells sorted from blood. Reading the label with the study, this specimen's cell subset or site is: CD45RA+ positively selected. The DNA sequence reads TGTGCCAGCAGCTTGTACCAGCGGGATTACAATGAGCAGTTCTTC. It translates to CASSLYQRDYNEQFF. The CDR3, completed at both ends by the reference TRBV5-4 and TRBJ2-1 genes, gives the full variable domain ETGVTQSPTHLIKTRGQQVTLRCSSQSGHNTVSWYQQALGQGPQFIFQYYREEENGRGNFPPRFSGLQFPNYSSELNVNALELDDSALYLCASSLYQRDYNEQFFGPGTRLTVL.